What follows are 10 T cell receptor beta chains derived from one specimen sequenced in a study of cytomegalovirus exposure and HLA in healthy donors. PCR amplification relied on 60 Vbeta primers (plus 13 Jbeta primers). This table comes from immunoSEQ multiplex PCR, and its TCRdb copy is limited to in-frame clones, with some not included. The data include about 70,000 clones; the top ten clones carry roughly 2.4%. The material sequenced was PBMCs. The source of these receptors is a female donor in good health and CMV-seropositive.

The chain links TRBV19 to TRBJ1-5, with unresolved D. The CDR3 loop spans 15 amino acids. Between the trimmed V and J ends, which lost 5 bases and 7 bases, there was a span of 18 bases. Germline V lookup: CDR1 LNHDA, CDR2 SQIVND (reference sequence). As DNA, the CDR3 is TGTGCCAGTAGTGCGGGGTCTCCATCGGGGCAGCCCCAGCATTTT. Residues: CASSAGSPSGQPQHF.

CDR3 sequence reads: CASSQDRGTGVYEQYF. The DNA for the CDR3 is TGCGCCAGCAGCCAAGATCGGGGGACAGGGGTCTACGAGCAGTACTTC. The V gene is TRBV4-3, the J gene TRBJ2-7, with 10 positions matching TRBD1. This CDR3 is 16 amino acids long. Looked up from germline, CDR1 is LGHNA and CDR2 is YSLEER. With V trimmed by 0 bases and J by 3 bases, 5 bases remained unmatched.

This chain connects TRBV30 to TRBJ2-5, with D possibly being TRBD1 (6 bases). This CDR3 spans 13 amino acids. Germline V lookup: CDR1 GTSNPN, CDR2 SVGIG (reference sequence). Deletions cut 5 bases from V and 1 base from J, with 11 bases between. The CDR3 sequence is CAWEGQLQETQYF. The CDR3 DNA follows: TGTGCCTGGGAAGGACAGCTCCAAGAGACCCAGTACTTC.

This chain uses TRBV4-1 with TRBJ2-1, with 13 nucleotides matching TRBD2. With 4 bases clipped from V and 9 bases from J, the junction kept 9 bases outside the gene matches. The CDR3 is made up of 16 amino acids. The germline CDR1 and CDR2 sequences are MGHRA and YSYEKL. The CDR3 DNA reads TGCGCCAGCAGCCGACCTACTAGCGGGAGGGCCGCTGAGCAGTTCTTC. It codes for CASSRPTSGRAAEQFF.

V gene TRBV10-3 combines with J gene TRBJ1-6, with a tentative D call TRBD1 (5 bases). V lost 8 bases, J lost 8 bases, and 13 bases lay in between. The CDR3 covers 13 residues. The V gene's germline CDR1 is ENHRY and CDR2 SYGVKD. CDR3 region: CAIGTGEHSPLHF. The CDR3 DNA is TGTGCCATCGGTACGGGGGAACATTCACCCCTCCACTTT.

The chain joins TRBV27 to TRBJ1-3; a weak D match, TRBD1 (6 bases). The CDR3 spans 17 residues. Germline loops: CDR1 MNHEY, CDR2 SMNVEV (reference sequence). The V and J ends lost 2 bases and 0 bases respectively, with 14 bases between them. The CDR3: CASSLTGTSSSGNTIYF. CDR3 DNA: TGTGCCAGCAGTTTAACCGGGACATCGAGCTCTGGAAACACCATATATTTT.

The chain uses TRBV7-2 and TRBJ2-7; TRBD2 aligns across 7 bases. The J segment lost 5 bases and the V segment lost 5 bases, leaving 12 bases of the junction unmatched. CDR1 SGHTA and CDR2 FQGNSA come from the germline V gene. This CDR3 spans 15 amino acids. The CDR3 DNA reads TGTGCCAGCAGCCATGAGGCTCAGGGAGGGAACGAGCAGTACTTC. Translated, it gives CASSHEAQGGNEQYF.

This rearrangement joins TRBV28 to TRBJ1-5; TRBD1 aligns across 7 bases. There are 14 residues in the CDR3. After removal of 3 bases from V and 7 bases from J, the junction contained 6 bases not matched to a gene. Germline-derived CDR1 and CDR2 are MDHEN and SYDVKM. Here the CDR3 reads CASSFDRVGQPQHF. Written as DNA, the CDR3 is TGTGCCAGCAGTTTTGACAGGGTTGGCCAGCCCCAGCATTTT. The entire variable domain, with the rest obtained from reference TRBV28 and TRBJ1-5, is as follows: DVKVTQSSRYLVKRTGEKVFLECVQDMDHENMFWYRQDPGLGLRLIYFSYDVKMKEKGDIPEGYSVSREKKERFSLILESASTNQTSMYLCASSFDRVGQPQHFGDGTRLSIL.

This sequence joins TRBV4-2 and TRBJ2-2, with D possibly matching TRBD2 (5 bases). The germline V gene encodes CDR1 LGHNA and CDR2 YNFKEQ. CDR3 size: 16 residues. Between the trimmed V and J ends, which lost 4 bases and 0 bases, there was a span of 12 bases. The CDR3 DNA is TGTGCCAGCAGCCTAAGCGGAACCTCGAACACCGGGGAGCTGTTTTTT. This gives the protein CASSLSGTSNTGELFF.

The chain is built from TRBV7-2 and TRBJ1-5; perhaps TRBD1 as D (5 bases). The CDR3 is 13 residues long. Germline V gene sequence: CDR1 SGHTA, CDR2 FQGNSA. Trimming removed 7 bases from V and 6 bases from J, with 13 bases in between. For the CDR3, the DNA is TGTGCCAGCACCCTGGGGGGACGTCAGCCCCAGCATTTT. Protein: CASTLGGRQPQHF.